Reported below is one T cell receptor (beta chain). Germline lookup yields CDR1 SGHAT and CDR2 FQDESV (reference sequence). This CDR3 is 14 amino acids long. The V and J ends lost 5 bases and 9 bases, in that order; junction bases with no gene match: 5. Using immunoSEQ multiplex PCR, the repertoire was profiled, and TCRdb retains in-frame clones only, with some absent. This table has approximately 120,000 clones, under 85% appearing once. This sample stems from a study of blood T cell repertoires in COVID-19. The receptor's source is a man in his fifties or sixties with acute or convalescent COVID-19. The rearrangement uses TRBV11-1 and TRBJ2-1; 12 bases fit TRBD2. The sequenced sample was peripheral blood. CDR3 region: CASSPRLAGVEQFF. CDR3 DNA: TGTGCCAGCAGCCCCAGACTAGCGGGAGTTGAGCAGTTCTTC.